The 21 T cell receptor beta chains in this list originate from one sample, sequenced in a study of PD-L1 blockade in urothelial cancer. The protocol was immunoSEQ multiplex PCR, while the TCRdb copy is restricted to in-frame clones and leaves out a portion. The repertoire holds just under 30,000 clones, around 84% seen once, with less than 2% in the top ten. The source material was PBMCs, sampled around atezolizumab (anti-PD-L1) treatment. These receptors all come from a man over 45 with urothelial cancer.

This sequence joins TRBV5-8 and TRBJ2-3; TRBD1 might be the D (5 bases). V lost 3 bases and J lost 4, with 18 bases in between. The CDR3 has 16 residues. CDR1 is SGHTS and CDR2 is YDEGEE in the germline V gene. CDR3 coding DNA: TGTGCCAGCAGCTCCCGGACATCCAGCATCTCAGATACGCAGTATTTT. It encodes CASSSRTSSISDTQYF.

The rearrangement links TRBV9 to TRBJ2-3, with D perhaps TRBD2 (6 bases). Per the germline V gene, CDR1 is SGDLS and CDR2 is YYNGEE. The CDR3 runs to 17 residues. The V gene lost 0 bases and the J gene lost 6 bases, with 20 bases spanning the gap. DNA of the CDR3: TGTGCCAGCAGCGTAGATCCGCCGGGACTCGGGGAGGATACGCAGTATTTT. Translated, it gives CASSVDPPGLGEDTQYF.

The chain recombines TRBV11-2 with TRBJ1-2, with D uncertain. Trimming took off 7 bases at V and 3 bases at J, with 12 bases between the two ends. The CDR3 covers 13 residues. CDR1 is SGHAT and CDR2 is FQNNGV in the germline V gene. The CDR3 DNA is TGTGCCAGCACTAACTCGTTGGACTATGGCTACACCTTC. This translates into CASTNSLDYGYTF.

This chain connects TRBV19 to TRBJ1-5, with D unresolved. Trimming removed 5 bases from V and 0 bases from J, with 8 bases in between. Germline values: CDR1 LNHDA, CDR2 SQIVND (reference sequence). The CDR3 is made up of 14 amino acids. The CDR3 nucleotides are TGTGCCAGTAGTTGGGAGTATAGCAATCAGCCCCAGCATTTT. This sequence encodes CASSWEYSNQPQHF.

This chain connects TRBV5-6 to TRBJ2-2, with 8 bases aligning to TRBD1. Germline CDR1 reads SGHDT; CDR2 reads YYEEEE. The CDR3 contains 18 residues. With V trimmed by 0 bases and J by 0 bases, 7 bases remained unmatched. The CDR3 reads CASSLAWDRRPNTGELFF. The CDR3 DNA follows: TGTGCCAGCAGCTTGGCCTGGGACAGGCGTCCGAACACCGGGGAGCTGTTTTTT.

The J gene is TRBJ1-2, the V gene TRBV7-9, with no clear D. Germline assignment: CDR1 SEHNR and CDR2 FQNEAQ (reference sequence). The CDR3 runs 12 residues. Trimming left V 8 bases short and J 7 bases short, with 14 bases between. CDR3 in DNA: TGTGCCAGCGACGAAGGGAGGGTTGGCTACACCTTC. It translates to CASDEGRVGYTF. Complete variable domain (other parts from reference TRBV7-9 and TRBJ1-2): DTGVSQNPRHKITKRGQNVTFRCDPISEHNRLYWYRQTLGQGPEFLTYFQNEAQLEKSRLLSDRFSAERPKGSFSTLEIQRTEQGDSAMYLCASDEGRVGYTFGSGTRLTVV.

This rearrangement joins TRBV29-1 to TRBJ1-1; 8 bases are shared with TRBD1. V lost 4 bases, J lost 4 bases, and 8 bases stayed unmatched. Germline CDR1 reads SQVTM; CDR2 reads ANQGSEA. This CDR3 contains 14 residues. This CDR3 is CSVAFGTGGTEAFF. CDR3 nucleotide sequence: TGCAGCGTTGCTTTCGGGACAGGAGGCACTGAAGCTTTCTTT.

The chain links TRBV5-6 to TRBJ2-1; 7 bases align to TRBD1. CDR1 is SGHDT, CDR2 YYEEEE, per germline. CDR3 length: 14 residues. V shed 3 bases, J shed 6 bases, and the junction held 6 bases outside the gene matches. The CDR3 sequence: CASSSGQLTNEQFF. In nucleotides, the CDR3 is TGTGCCAGCAGCTCGGGACAGCTAACCAATGAGCAGTTCTTC.

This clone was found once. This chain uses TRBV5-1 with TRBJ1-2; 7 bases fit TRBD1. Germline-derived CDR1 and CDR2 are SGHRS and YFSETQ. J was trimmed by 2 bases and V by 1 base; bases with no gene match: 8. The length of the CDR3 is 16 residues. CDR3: CASSLQPGGINYGYTF. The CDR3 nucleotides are TGCGCCAGCAGCTTGCAGCCAGGGGGTATAAACTATGGCTACACCTTC.

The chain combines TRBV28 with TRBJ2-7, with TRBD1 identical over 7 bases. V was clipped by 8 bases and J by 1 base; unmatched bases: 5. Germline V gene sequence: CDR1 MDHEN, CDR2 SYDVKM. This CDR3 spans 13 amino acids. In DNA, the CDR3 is TGTGCCAGCCTAGACAGGGTATCCTACGAGCAGTACTTC. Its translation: CASLDRVSYEQYF.

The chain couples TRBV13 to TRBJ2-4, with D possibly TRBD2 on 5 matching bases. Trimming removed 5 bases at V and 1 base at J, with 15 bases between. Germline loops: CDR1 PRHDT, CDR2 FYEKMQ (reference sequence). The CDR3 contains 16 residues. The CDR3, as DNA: TGTGCCAGCAGCCAAGTCGGGGTTACGGCCAAAAACATTCAGTACTTC. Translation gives CASSQVGVTAKNIQYF.

For the CDR3, the DNA is TGTGCCAGCAGCGTAGGAGCAGGACAGGGTAGCGATGAGCAGTTCTTC. Protein product: CASSVGAGQGSDEQFF. This chain joins TRBV9 and TRBJ2-1; 8 nucleotides agree with TRBD1. Germline CDR1 and CDR2: SGDLS and YYNGEE. V lost 0 bases, J lost 8 bases, and 10 bases stayed unmatched. There are 16 residues in the CDR3.

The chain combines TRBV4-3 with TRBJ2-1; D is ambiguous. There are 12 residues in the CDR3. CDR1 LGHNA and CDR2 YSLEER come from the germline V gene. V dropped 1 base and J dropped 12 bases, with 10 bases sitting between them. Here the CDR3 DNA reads TGCGCCAGCAGCCAAGGTGATGGTAGGCAGTTCTTC. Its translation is CASSQGDGRQFF.

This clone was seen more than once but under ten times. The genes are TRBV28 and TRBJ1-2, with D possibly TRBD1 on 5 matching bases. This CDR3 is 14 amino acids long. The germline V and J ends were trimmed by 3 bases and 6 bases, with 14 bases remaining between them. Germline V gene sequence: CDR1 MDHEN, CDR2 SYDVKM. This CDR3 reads CASSFKVRVDGYTF. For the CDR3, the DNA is TGTGCCAGCAGTTTTAAGGTCAGGGTAGATGGCTACACCTTC.

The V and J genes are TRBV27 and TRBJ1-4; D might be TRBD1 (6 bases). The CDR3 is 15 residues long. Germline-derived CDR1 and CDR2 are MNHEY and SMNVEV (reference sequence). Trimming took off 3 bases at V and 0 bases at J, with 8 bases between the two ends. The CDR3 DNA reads TGTGCCAGCAGTTTGGACAGTGCAACTAATGAAAAACTGTTTTTT. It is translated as CASSLDSATNEKLFF.

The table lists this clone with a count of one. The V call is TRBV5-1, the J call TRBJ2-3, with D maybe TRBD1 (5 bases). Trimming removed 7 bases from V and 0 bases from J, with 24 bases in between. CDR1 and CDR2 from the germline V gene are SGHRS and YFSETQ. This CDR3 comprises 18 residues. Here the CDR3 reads CASSKGQGPPSSTDTQYF. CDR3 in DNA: TGCGCCAGCTCCAAAGGGCAGGGCCCTCCCTCTAGCACAGATACGCAGTATTTT.

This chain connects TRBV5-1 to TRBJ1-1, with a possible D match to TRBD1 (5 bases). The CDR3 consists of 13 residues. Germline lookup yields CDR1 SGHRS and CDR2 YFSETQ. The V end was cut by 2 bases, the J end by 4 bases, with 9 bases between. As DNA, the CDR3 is TGCGCCAGCAGCTTCCAAGGGGTCACTGAAGCTTTCTTT. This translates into CASSFQGVTEAFF.

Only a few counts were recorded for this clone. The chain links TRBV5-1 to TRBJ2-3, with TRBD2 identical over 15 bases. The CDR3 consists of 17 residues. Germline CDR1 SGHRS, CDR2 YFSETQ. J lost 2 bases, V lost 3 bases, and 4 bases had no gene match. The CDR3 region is CASSSGLAGGFTDTQYF. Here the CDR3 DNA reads TGCGCCAGCAGCTCGGGACTAGCGGGGGGATTCACAGATACGCAGTATTTT.

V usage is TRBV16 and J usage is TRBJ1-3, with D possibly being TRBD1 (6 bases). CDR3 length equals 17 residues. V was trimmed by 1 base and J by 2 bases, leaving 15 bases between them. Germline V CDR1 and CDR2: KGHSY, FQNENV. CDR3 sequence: CASSQFVAGATGNTIYF. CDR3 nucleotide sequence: TGTGCCAGCAGCCAATTCGTTGCAGGGGCAACTGGAAACACCATATATTTT.

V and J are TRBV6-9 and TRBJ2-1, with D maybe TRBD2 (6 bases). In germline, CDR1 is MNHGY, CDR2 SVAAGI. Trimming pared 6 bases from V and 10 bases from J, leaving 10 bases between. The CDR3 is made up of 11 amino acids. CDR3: CASRGLGEQFF. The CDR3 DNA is TGTGCCAGCAGGGGACTTGGGGAGCAGTTCTTC.

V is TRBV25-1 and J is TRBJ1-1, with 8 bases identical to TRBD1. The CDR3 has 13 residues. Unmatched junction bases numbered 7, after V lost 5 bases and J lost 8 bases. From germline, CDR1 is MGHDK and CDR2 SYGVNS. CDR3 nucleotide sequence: TGTGCCAGCAGTTCACAAGGACAGGGCGAAGCTTTCTTT. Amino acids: CASSSQGQGEAFF.